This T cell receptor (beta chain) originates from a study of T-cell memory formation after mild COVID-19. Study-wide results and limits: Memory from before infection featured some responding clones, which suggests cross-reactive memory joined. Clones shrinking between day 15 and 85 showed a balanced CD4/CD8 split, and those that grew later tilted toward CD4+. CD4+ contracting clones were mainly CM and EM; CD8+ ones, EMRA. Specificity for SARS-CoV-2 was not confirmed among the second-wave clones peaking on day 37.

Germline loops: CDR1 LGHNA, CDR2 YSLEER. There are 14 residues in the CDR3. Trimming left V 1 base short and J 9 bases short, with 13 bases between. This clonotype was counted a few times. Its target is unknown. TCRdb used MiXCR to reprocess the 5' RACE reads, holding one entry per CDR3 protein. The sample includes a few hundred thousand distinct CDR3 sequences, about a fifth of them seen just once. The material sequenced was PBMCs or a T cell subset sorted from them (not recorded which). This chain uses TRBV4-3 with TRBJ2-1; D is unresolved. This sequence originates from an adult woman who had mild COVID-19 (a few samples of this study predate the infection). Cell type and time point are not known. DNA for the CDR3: TGCGCCAGCAGCCAAGTCGCCTATTCGGGTGAGCAGTTCTTC. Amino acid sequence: CASSQVAYSGEQFF.